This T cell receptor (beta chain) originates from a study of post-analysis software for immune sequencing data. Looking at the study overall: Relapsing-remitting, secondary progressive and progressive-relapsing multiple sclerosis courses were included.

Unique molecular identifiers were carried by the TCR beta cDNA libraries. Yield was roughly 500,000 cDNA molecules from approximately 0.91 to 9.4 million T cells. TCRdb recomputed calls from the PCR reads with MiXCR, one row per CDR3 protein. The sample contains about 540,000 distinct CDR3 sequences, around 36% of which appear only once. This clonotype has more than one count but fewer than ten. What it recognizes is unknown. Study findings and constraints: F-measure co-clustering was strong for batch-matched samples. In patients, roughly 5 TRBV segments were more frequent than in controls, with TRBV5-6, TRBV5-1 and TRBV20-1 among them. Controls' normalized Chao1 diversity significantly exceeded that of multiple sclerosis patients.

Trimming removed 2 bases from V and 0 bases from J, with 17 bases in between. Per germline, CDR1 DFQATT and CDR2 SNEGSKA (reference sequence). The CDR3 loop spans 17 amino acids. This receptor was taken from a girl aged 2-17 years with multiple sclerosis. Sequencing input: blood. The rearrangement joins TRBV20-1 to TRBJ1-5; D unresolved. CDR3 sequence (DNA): TGCAGTGCTAGATCCAACCCCGACTTTTATAGCAATCAGCCCCAGCATTTT. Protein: CSARSNPDFYSNQPQHF.